Below are 32 T cell receptor beta chains sequenced from a single sample in a study of T cells after posttransplantation cyclophosphamide (dated by TCRdb to 2016 to 2018). Library preparation employed the immunoSEQ multiplex PCR assay. This is the immuneACCESS table as TCRdb keeps it, with only in-frame sequences that have V and J called. A part of the clones is gone; compared with another copy, unresolved V genes explain less than half, and the rest is unexplained. The table records approximately 39,000 clones for this sample, and not one of them appears only once. The top ten constitute about 1.2% of the sample. Sequencing was carried out using PBMCs. These receptors all stem from a girl aged 5 to 17 in good health, CMV-negative, and a related stem cell transplant donor.

Only a few counts were recorded for this clone. The identical CDR3 is also encoded by other nucleotide sequences in the sample. J is TRBJ2-7 and V is TRBV4-2; D perhaps matches TRBD1 (6 bases). V was trimmed by 3 bases and J by 6 bases, leaving 18 bases between them. Per the germline V gene, CDR1 is LGHNA and CDR2 is YNFKEQ. The CDR3 contains 15 residues. CDR3 in DNA: TGTGCCAGCAGCCAGGATCGGGGCAGGGGAAGCGAGCAGTACTTC. This sequence encodes CASSQDRGRGSEQYF.

This chain uses TRBV30 with TRBJ2-2, with TRBD2 matching over 11 bases. The CDR3 contains 15 residues. Germline CDR1 reads GTSNPN; CDR2 reads SVGIG (reference sequence). Trimming cost V 3 bases and J 5 bases; bases outside gene matches: 5. In nucleotides, the CDR3 is TGTGCCTGGAGCCTACTAGCGGGAGTTACCGGGGAGCTGTTTTTT. As protein: CAWSLLAGVTGELFF.

This clone was seen repeatedly, ten times or more. The chain is built from TRBV27 and TRBJ2-7; weak D call: TRBD1 (6 bases). The CDR3 spans 14 residues. CDR1 and CDR2 (germline): MNHEY, SMNVEV (reference sequence). V shed 4 bases and J shed 2 bases, with 12 bases lying between them. The CDR3 spells CASSWGTNAYEQYF. The DNA for the CDR3 is TGTGCCAGCAGTTGGGGGACAAATGCCTACGAGCAGTACTTC.

The table lists this clone with many counts. The chain combines TRBV7-3 with TRBJ2-1; no reliable D call. This CDR3 is built from 14 residues. Trimming stripped 0 bases from V and 10 bases from J, with 13 bases between. Germline assignment: CDR1 SGHTA and CDR2 FQGTGA. CDR3 sequence reads: CASSLTTLGREQFF. The CDR3 DNA reads as TGTGCCAGCAGCTTAACGACTCTAGGCCGGGAGCAGTTCTTC.

This clone was counted at least ten times. V usage is TRBV5-1 and J usage is TRBJ1-2, with D possibly TRBD1 on 6 matching bases. Germline V lookup: CDR1 SGHRS, CDR2 YFSETQ. Trimming stripped 4 bases from V and 7 bases from J, with 23 bases between. The CDR3 has 16 amino acids. CDR3: CASSPPLGGALGGYTF. The DNA for the CDR3 is TGCGCCAGCAGCCCCCCCCTGGGGGGGGCACTCGGTGGCTACACCTTC.

This clone was seen ten or more times. The sample contains more than one DNA sequence encoding this CDR3. The gene calls are TRBV6-5 and TRBJ1-1; D unclear. Germline V gene data show CDR1 as MNHEY and CDR2 as SVGAGI. This CDR3 spans 13 amino acids. Trimming shortened V by 0 bases and J by 2 bases, and 4 bases separated the two germline ends. CDR3 nucleotides: TGTGCCAGCAGTTACTCGCGAAACACTGAAGCTTTCTTT. Translation: CASSYSRNTEAFF.

This clone was recorded many times. The V call is TRBV5-1, the J call TRBJ1-1, with a possible D match to TRBD1 (5 bases). This CDR3 has 14 amino acids. Trimming removed 0 bases at V and 4 bases at J, with 10 bases between. Germline-derived CDR1 and CDR2 are SGHRS and YFSETQ. CDR3 nucleotides: TGCGCCAGCAGCTTGGTTTTCGGGGGCACTGAAGCTTTCTTT. Its translation is CASSLVFGGTEAFF.

At least ten counts were recorded for this clone. A junction boundary mismatches the germline segment, possibly from a read error. The V call is TRBV15, the J call TRBJ2-7, with TRBD1 identical over 7 bases. The CDR3 spans 13 residues. Per germline, CDR1 LNHNV and CDR2 YYDKDF (reference sequence). The CDR3: CATSRDFPGQTNF. The CDR3 nucleotides read TGTGCCACCAGCAGAGATTTCCCGGGACAGACGAACTTC.

This clone was recorded a few times. The V gene is TRBV7-9, the J gene TRBJ1-3; D is undetermined. CDR3 length: 17 amino acids. The V end was cut by 3 bases, the J end by 3 bases, with 18 bases between. Germline values: CDR1 SEHNR, CDR2 FQNEAQ (reference sequence). The CDR3, as DNA: TGTGCCAGCAGCTTTCCCTTCGAGGATTTCCTTGGAAACACCATATATTTT. It translates to CASSFPFEDFLGNTIYF.

The chain links TRBV28 to TRBJ2-5; TRBD1 matches 9 bases. The trim removed 4 bases at V and 2 bases at J, leaving 2 bases unmatched. Germline V lookup: CDR1 MDHEN, CDR2 SYDVKM. This CDR3 contains 14 residues. CDR3 coding DNA: TGTGCCAGCAGTTCGACAGGGGGACAAGAGACCCAGTACTTC. It is translated as CASSSTGGQETQYF.

This clone has a count of ten or more. This chain connects TRBV10-2 to TRBJ2-1; 7 bases line up with TRBD2. The CDR3 totals 16 residues. CDR1 and CDR2 from the germline V gene are WSHSY and SAAADI. V was clipped by 6 bases and J by 1 base; unmatched bases: 9. DNA of the CDR3: TGCGCCAGCAGCGTCATAGCGGGTCCTTCCTACAATGAGCAGTTCTTC. This gives the protein CASSVIAGPSYNEQFF.

V and J are TRBV6-1 and TRBJ1-2, with D unresolved. CDR3 length: 12 residues. Germline CDR1 MNHNS, CDR2 SASEGT. V was clipped by 3 bases and J by 4 bases, with 6 bases between them. The CDR3 DNA reads TGTGCCAGCAGTGACAGGCTCTATGGCTACACCTTC. Its translation is CASSDRLYGYTF.

This clone has a count of ten or more. The chain joins TRBV6-5 to TRBJ1-2; 11 nucleotides match TRBD1. The ends lost 2 bases at V and 4 bases at J; junction bases unmatched: 3. Germline V gene data show CDR1 as MNHEY and CDR2 as SVGAGI. The CDR3 length is 15 residues. The CDR3: CASSYGTGGIYGYTF. CDR3 nucleotides: TGTGCCAGCAGTTACGGGACAGGGGGAATCTATGGCTACACCTTC.

The sample holds many counts of this clone. For the CDR3, the DNA is TGTGCCAGTCAATACGGGGATACGCAGTATTTT. This translates into CASQYGDTQYF. The chain links TRBV5-4 to TRBJ2-3, with D uncertain. V lost 8 bases and J lost 6, with 10 bases in between. The germline V gene has CDR1 SGHNT and CDR2 YYREEE (reference sequence). The CDR3 sequence is 11 residues long.

There are many counts of this clone. This chain uses TRBV6-4 with TRBJ2-1; no definite D call. This CDR3 region has 14 residues. CDR1 and CDR2 from the germline V gene are MRHNA and SNTAGT. Trimming left V 4 bases short and J 0 bases short, with 7 bases between. Written as DNA, the CDR3 is TGTGCCAGCAGTGCGGAGAGCTCCTACAATGAGCAGTTCTTC. Protein sequence: CASSAESSYNEQFF.

At least ten counts were recorded for this clone. This chain joins TRBV21-1 and TRBJ1-4; the DNA was not compared with TRBD1, the D call given in the table. TRBV21-1 is a known pseudogene. This CDR3 is 17 amino acids long. For the CDR3, the DNA is TGTGCCAGCACCAGACGGGACACGGGTGGGTGTGATGAAAAACTGTTTTTT. Its protein is CASTRRDTGGCDEKLFF.

The genes are TRBV7-3 and TRBJ1-1, with 8 positions matching TRBD1. The CDR3 covers 14 residues. V shed 0 bases and J 4 bases; nucleotides not matched to a gene: 1. Germline V gives CDR1 SGHTA, CDR2 FQGTGA. This CDR3 is CASSLTGQGTEAFF. The CDR3 DNA reads as TGTGCCAGCAGCTTAACCGGACAGGGCACTGAAGCTTTCTTT.

The chain links TRBV15 to TRBJ1-1; 8 bases fit TRBD1. The CDR3 has 19 amino acids. V lost 1 base to trimming and J lost 0 bases; unmatched junction nucleotides: 13. The germline V gene has CDR1 LNHNV and CDR2 YYDKDF (reference sequence). CDR3 in amino acids: CATSRVRGRGLEVNTEAFF. The CDR3, as DNA: TGTGCCACCAGCAGAGTACGTGGCAGGGGGCTGGAGGTGAACACTGAAGCTTTCTTT.

Ten or more counts support this clone. This chain connects TRBV27 to TRBJ2-4; D is unresolved. The germline V gene encodes CDR1 MNHEY and CDR2 SMNVEV (reference sequence). This CDR3 region has 14 residues. Trimming took 2 bases from V and 8 from J, leaving 13 bases between them. The CDR3 spells CASSLQQYSDIQYF. CDR3 DNA sequence: TGTGCCAGCAGTTTACAACAGTATAGTGACATTCAGTACTTC.

This clone was recorded at least ten times. The V and J genes are TRBV2 and TRBJ1-1; perhaps TRBD1 as D (5 bases). The CDR3 extends over 15 amino acids. V shed 4 bases and J shed 2 bases, with 14 bases lying between them. The V gene's germline CDR1 is SNHLY and CDR2 FYNNEI. The CDR3: CASSGDYASNTEAFF. DNA of the CDR3: TGTGCCAGCAGTGGGGACTATGCTTCCAACACTGAAGCTTTCTTT.

This clone has just a few counts. This chain links TRBV18 with TRBJ1-2, with TRBD1 matching over 12 bases. J was trimmed by 6 bases and V by 3 bases; bases with no gene match: 2. The CDR3 runs 14 residues. Germline V lookup: CDR1 KGHSH, CDR2 LQKENI. In nucleotides, the CDR3 is TGTGCCAGCTCACCTAGGGACAGGGGGCATGGCTACACCTTC. It encodes CASSPRDRGHGYTF.

The V and J genes are TRBV29-1 and TRBJ1-5, with D maybe TRBD1 (5 bases). The CDR3 loop spans 13 amino acids. The germline V gene has CDR1 SQVTM and CDR2 ANQGSEA. V was trimmed by 7 bases and J by 2 bases, leaving 12 bases between them. CDR3 bases: TGCAGCGCGGGGCGGGGGGGCAATCAGCCCCAGCATTTT. It specifies CSAGRGGNQPQHF.

In this sample, this clone turned up many times. This chain joins TRBV7-9 and TRBJ2-7; 11 positions match TRBD1. V lost 5 bases and J lost 2; bases outside the gene matches: 8. The CDR3 consists of 16 residues. Germline lookup yields CDR1 SEHNR and CDR2 FQNEAQ (reference sequence). The CDR3 reads CASSPLTGQGAYEQYF. The DNA of the CDR3 is TGTGCCAGCAGCCCCCTTACGGGACAGGGGGCCTACGAGCAGTACTTC.

The chain links TRBV5-1 to TRBJ2-7; 9 positions match TRBD2. Germline V gene lookup returns CDR1 SGHRS and CDR2 YFSETQ. The CDR3 has 16 residues. V trimming: 0 bases; J trimming: 2 bases; junction bases outside the gene matches: 6. The DNA for the CDR3 is TGCGCCAGCAGCTTGGATTGGACTAGCGTAACCTACGAGCAGTACTTC. The encoded protein is CASSLDWTSVTYEQYF.

This clone was picked up a small number of times. V is TRBV5-1 and J is TRBJ2-3, with TRBD1 matching over 9 bases. V trimming: 3 bases; J trimming: 1 base; junction bases outside the gene matches: 3. The CDR3 length is 15 residues. Germline V CDR1 and CDR2: SGHRS, YFSETQ. CDR3 sequence: CASSYRDRGTDTQYF. Written as DNA, the CDR3 is TGCGCCAGCAGCTACAGGGACAGGGGCACAGATACGCAGTATTTT.

This clone was picked up many times. V gene TRBV5-8 combines with J gene TRBJ2-5; D is possibly TRBD2 (7 bases). Germline-derived CDR1 and CDR2 are SGHTS and YDEGEE. The CDR3 sequence is 15 residues long. Trimming removed 4 bases at V and 5 bases at J, with 18 bases between. The CDR3 sequence is CASSPIRGGSETQYF. As DNA, the CDR3 is TGTGCCAGCAGCCCTATTAGGGGGGGGTCGGAGACCCAGTACTTC.

The rearrangement joins TRBV7-9 to TRBJ2-7, with 7 bases that match TRBD2. The CDR3 runs to 17 residues. J gave up 3 bases and V 5 bases, and 16 bases lay outside the gene matches. Per germline, CDR1 SEHNR and CDR2 FQNEAQ (reference sequence). The CDR3 nucleotides read TGTGCCAGCAGCGTACCGCCGGGGCGGGGGTCGGACTACGAGCAGTACTTC. Its protein product is CASSVPPGRGSDYEQYF.

This clone was seen many times. This rearrangement joins TRBV19 to TRBJ1-2, with 9 bases aligning to TRBD1. This CDR3 has 12 amino acids. J gave up 8 bases and V 6 bases, and 4 bases lay outside the gene matches. The germline V gene encodes CDR1 LNHDA and CDR2 SQIVND (reference sequence). This CDR3 reads CASRTGGAGYTF. The CDR3 region has the DNA TGTGCCAGTAGAACAGGGGGCGCGGGCTACACCTTC. Drawing the rest from reference TRBV19 and TRBJ1-2, the complete variable domain is DGGITQSPKYLFRKEGQNVTLSCEQNLNHDAMYWYRQDPGQGLRLIYYSQIVNDFQKGDIAEGYSVSREKKESFPLTVTSAQKNPTAFYLCASRTGGAGYTFGSGTRLTVV.

This clone has ten or more counts. V usage is TRBV7-8 and J usage is TRBJ2-3; tentative D call: TRBD2 (6 bases). CDR3 length equals 14 residues. The ends were cut back, 3 bases at V and 1 base at J, with 8 bases in the middle. Germline loops: CDR1 SGHVS, CDR2 FQNEAQ. The CDR3 is CASSLTGGTDTQYF. The CDR3 DNA reads as TGTGCCAGCAGCTTGACGGGGGGCACAGATACGCAGTATTTT.

This clone was counted many times. In DNA form, the CDR3 reads TGTGCCAGCAGCTTGGCGGCGGGAGATTGGGGTGGGGAGCAGTTCTTC. The encoded protein is CASSLAAGDWGGEQFF. The genes are TRBV7-8 and TRBJ2-1; 7 bases align to TRBD2. The CDR3 is 16 amino acids. Trimming removed 3 bases from V and 10 bases from J; junction bases left unmatched: 15. Germline assignment: CDR1 SGHVS and CDR2 FQNEAQ.

This clone was seen only a few times. This chain uses TRBV6-5 with TRBJ2-2; D might be TRBD1 (5 bases). The CDR3 is made up of 13 amino acids. Germline lookup yields CDR1 MNHEY and CDR2 SVGAGI. Trimming removed 2 bases at V and 8 bases at J, with 9 bases between. CDR3 loop: CASSYDQGGELFF. The CDR3 coding sequence is TGTGCCAGCAGTTACGACCAGGGAGGGGAGCTGTTTTTT.

This clone was counted many times. The chain is built from TRBV7-9 and TRBJ1-4; 9 positions agree with TRBD1. This CDR3 has 14 residues. J lost 7 bases, V lost 5 bases, and 5 bases had no gene match. CDR1 is SEHNR, CDR2 FQNEAQ, per germline (reference sequence). The CDR3 sequence is CASSPGQGGEKLFF. The CDR3 DNA is TGTGCCAGCAGCCCGGGACAGGGCGGTGAAAAACTGTTTTTT.